Given below is one T cell receptor (beta chain) in context. Its antigen is not identified. These data come from a study of cytomegalovirus exposure and HLA in healthy donors. Looking at the study overall: T cells numbering around 170 million yielded 90 million to 140 million unique TCR beta sequences in an earlier analysis. Study-wide findings and caveats: According to the study, 160 or so TCR beta chains were cytomegalovirus-associated. A missense DCLRE1C variant was associated with V- and J-gene trimming of TCR beta chains in a later analysis, and an independent cohort replicated the association.

Germline CDR1 and CDR2: MDHEN and SYDVKM. CDR3 length equals 17 residues. V lost 1 base to trimming and J lost 3 bases; unmatched junction nucleotides: 9. Primers included in the PCR were 60 Vbeta and 13 Jbeta primers. Method: immunoSEQ multiplex PCR; TCRdb's copy keeps in-frame clones and lacks some. The data show approximately 160,000 clones, roughly four fifths seen once. What was sequenced was PBMCs. The chain has TRBV28 and TRBJ2-5, with 9 bases that match TRBD2. This TCR was recovered from a woman younger than 30 in good health and CMV-seronegative. In DNA, the CDR3 is TGTGCCAGCAGTTTATTTATTGCGGGAGGGCCGAAAGAGACCCAGTACTTC. Translated, it gives CASSLFIAGGPKETQYF. Using reference TRBV28 and TRBJ2-5 for the parts outside the CDR3, the full variable domain is DVKVTQSSRYLVKRTGEKVFLECVQDMDHENMFWYRQDPGLGLRLIYFSYDVKMKEKGDIPEGYSVSREKKERFSLILESASTNQTSMYLCASSLFIAGGPKETQYFGPGTRLLVL.